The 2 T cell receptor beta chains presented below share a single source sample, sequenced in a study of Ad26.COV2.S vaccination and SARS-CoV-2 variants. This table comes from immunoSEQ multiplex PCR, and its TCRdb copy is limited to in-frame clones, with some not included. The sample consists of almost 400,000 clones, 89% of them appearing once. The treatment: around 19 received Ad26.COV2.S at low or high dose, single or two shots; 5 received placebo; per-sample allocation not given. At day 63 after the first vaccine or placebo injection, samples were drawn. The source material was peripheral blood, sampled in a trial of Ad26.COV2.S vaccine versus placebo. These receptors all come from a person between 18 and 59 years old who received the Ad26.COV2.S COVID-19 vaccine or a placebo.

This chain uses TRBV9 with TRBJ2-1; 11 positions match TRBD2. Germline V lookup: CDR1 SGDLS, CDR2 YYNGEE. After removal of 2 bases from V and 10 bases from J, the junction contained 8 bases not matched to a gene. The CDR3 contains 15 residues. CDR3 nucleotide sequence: TGTGCCAGCAGCGTCACACTAGCGGGAGCCGGAGAGCAGTTCTTC. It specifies CASSVTLAGAGEQFF. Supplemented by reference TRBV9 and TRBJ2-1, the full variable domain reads DSGVTQTPKHLITATGQRVTLRCSPRSGDLSVYWYQQSLDQGLQFLIQYYNGEERAKGNILERFSAQQFPDLHSELNLSSLELGDSALYFCASSVTLAGAGEQFFGPGTRLTVL.

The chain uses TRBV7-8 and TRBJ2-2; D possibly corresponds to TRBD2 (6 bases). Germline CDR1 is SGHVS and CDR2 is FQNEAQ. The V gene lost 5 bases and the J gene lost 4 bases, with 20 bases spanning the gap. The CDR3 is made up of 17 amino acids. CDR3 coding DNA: TGTGCCAGCAGCGTATTAGGAGGGCGCTTGGGCACCGGGGAGCTGTTTTTT. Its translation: CASSVLGGRLGTGELFF.